This T cell receptor beta chain was retrieved from a study of regulatory T cells in long-lasting Graves disease. Building of the TCR beta libraries involved iRepertoire HTBI primers and Arm-PCR of CDR3 regions. TCRdb re-derived calls from the multiplex PCR reads in MiXCR, one entry per CDR3 protein. The data show approximately 470,000 distinct CDR3 sequences, about a fifth seen once. The time point was: persistent/refractory GD, antithyroid drugs over 5 years with positive TRAb. PBMCs provided the RNA from which the TCR library was made. This specimen was peripheral blood mononuclear cells (PBMCs), taken when the disease was refractory, from a patient treated with antithyroid drugs. The sequence derives from a female donor with Graves disease.

The CDR3 loop is CASSSRTVHSTDTQYF. CDR3 DNA: TGTGCCAGCAGTTCCCGGACAGTACACAGCACAGATACGCAGTATTTT. The chain carries TRBV27 and TRBJ2-3, with D possibly being TRBD1 (6 bases). The CDR3 is 16 amino acids. CDR1 and CDR2 (germline): MNHEY, SMNVEV (reference sequence). V lost 4 bases and J 0 bases, leaving 14 bases between the germline ends.